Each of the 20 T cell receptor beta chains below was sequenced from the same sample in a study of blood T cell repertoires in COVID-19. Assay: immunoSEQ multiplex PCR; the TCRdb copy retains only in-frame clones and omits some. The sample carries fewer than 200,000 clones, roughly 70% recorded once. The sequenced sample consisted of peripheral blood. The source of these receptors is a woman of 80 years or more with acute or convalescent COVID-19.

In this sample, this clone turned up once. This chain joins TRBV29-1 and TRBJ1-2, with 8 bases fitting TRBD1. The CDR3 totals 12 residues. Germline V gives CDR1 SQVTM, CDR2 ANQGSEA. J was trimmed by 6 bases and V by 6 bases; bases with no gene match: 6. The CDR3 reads CSVDDRGDGYTF. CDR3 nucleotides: TGCAGCGTGGACGACAGGGGAGATGGCTACACCTTC.

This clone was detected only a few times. The CDR3 coding sequence is TGTGCCAGCAGTTACCCGCCAATGGTATACTCCGAGCAGTACTTC. It specifies CASSYPPMVYSEQYF. J is TRBJ2-7 and V is TRBV6-6; the D is unclear. The V end was cut by 2 bases, the J end by 6 bases, with 17 bases between. Germline V gene lookup returns CDR1 MNHNY and CDR2 SVGAGI (reference sequence). The CDR3 loop spans 15 amino acids.

DNA for the CDR3: TGTGCCAGCAGTCCAATAGCGGGAGGTGCAGATACGCAGTATTTT. Its protein product is CASSPIAGGADTQYF. The rearrangement joins TRBV6-5 to TRBJ2-3; TRBD2 agrees at 10 bases. Germline trimming cut 5 bases from V and 4 bases from J; bases unmatched to any gene: 6. Germline-derived CDR1 and CDR2 are MNHEY and SVGAGI. CDR3 size: 15 residues.

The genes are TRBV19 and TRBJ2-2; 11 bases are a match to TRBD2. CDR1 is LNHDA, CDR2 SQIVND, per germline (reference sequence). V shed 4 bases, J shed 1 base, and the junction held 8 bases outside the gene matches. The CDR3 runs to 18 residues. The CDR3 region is CASSRTGTSGMNTGELFF. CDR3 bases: TGTGCCAGTAGTAGAACGGGGACTAGCGGAATGAACACCGGGGAGCTGTTTTTT.

CDR3 residues: CASSPGGTDTQYF. CDR3 DNA sequence: TGTGCCAGCAGCCCTGGAGGCACAGATACGCAGTATTTT. J is TRBJ2-3 and V is TRBV7-2, with unresolved D. The V gene lost 5 bases and the J gene lost 1 base, with 7 bases spanning the gap. CDR1 is SGHTA, CDR2 FQGNSA, per germline. There are 13 residues in the CDR3. The full variable domain, its missing parts supplied by reference TRBV7-2 and TRBJ2-3, is GAGVSQSPSNKVTEKGKDVELRCDPISGHTALYWYRQSLGQGLEFLIYFQGNSAPDKSGLPSDRFSAERTGGSVSTLTIQRTQQEDSAVYLCASSPGGTDTQYFGPGTRLTVL.

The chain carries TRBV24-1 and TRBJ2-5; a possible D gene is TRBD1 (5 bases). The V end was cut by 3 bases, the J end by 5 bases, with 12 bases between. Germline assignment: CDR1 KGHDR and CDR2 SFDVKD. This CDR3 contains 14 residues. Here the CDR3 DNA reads TGTGCCACCAGTGATCATAGGGGTCCGGAGACCCAGTACTTC. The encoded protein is CATSDHRGPETQYF.

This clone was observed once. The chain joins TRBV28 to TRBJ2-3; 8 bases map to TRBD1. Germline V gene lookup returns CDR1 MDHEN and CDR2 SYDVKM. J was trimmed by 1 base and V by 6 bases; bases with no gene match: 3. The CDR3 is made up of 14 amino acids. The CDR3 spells CASRMGQGTDTQYF. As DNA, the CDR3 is TGTGCCAGCAGGATGGGACAGGGCACAGATACGCAGTATTTT.

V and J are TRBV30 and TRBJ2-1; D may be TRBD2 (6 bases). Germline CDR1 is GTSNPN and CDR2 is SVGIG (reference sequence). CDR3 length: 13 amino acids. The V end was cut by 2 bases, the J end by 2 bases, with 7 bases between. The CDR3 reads CAWSTGAYNEQFF. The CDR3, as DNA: TGTGCCTGGAGTACGGGGGCCTACAATGAGCAGTTCTTC.

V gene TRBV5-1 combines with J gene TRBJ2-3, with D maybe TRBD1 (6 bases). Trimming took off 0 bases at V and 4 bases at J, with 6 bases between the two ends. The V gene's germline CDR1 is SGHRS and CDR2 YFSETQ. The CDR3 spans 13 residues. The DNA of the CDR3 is TGCGCCAGCAGCTTGGGGGGGCCAGATACGCAGTATTTT. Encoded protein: CASSLGGPDTQYF.

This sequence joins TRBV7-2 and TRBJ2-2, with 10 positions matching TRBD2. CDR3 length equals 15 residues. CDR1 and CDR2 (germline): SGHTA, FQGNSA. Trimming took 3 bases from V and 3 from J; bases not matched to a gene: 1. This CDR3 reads CASSFLAGDTGELFF. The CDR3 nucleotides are TGTGCCAGCAGCTTCCTAGCGGGAGACACCGGGGAGCTGTTTTTT.

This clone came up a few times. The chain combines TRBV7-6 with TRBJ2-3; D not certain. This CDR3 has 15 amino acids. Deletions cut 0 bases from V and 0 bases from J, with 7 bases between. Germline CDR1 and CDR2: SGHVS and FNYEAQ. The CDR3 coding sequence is TGTGCCAGCAGCTTAGCGCCCCAGAGCACAGATACGCAGTATTTT. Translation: CASSLAPQSTDTQYF.

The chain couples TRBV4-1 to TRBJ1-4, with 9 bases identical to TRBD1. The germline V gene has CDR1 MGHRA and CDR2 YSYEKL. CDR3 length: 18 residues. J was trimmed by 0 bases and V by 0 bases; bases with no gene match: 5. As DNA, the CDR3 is TGCGCCAGCAGCCAAGAAGGGACAGGGCTTGCAACTAATGAAAAACTGTTTTTT. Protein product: CASSQEGTGLATNEKLFF.

In DNA form, the CDR3 reads TGTGCCACAGCACCGGGACAGGGGGGTGATGGCTACACCTTC. Its translation is CATAPGQGGDGYTF. V gene TRBV10-3 combines with J gene TRBJ1-2; 11 bases agree with TRBD1. From germline, CDR1 is ENHRY and CDR2 SYGVKD. V shed 10 bases, J shed 6 bases, and the junction held 10 bases outside the gene matches. CDR3 length equals 14 residues.

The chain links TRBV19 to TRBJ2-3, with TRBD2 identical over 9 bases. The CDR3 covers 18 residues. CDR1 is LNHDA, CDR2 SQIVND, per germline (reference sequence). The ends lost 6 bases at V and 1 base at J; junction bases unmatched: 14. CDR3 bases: TGTGCCAGTAGGCCTAGGTTAGGGCGACTAGCGGGCACAGATACGCAGTATTTT. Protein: CASRPRLGRLAGTDTQYF.

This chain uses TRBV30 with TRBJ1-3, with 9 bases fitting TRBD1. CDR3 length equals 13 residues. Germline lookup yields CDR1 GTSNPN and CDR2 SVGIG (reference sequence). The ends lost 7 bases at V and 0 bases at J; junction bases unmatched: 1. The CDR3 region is CALDRGSGNTIYF. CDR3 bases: TGTGCCTTGGACAGGGGCTCTGGAAACACCATATATTTT.

The CDR3: CASSYSGEGHQETQYF. The CDR3 DNA reads TGTGCCAGCAGTTACTCAGGGGAGGGCCACCAAGAGACCCAGTACTTC. The chain is built from TRBV6-2 or TRBV6-3 and TRBJ2-5; 7 bases agree with TRBD2. Germline trimming cut 0 bases from V and 0 bases from J; bases unmatched to any gene: 4. The CDR3 length is 16 residues. Per the germline V gene, CDR1 is MNHEY and CDR2 is SVGEGT.

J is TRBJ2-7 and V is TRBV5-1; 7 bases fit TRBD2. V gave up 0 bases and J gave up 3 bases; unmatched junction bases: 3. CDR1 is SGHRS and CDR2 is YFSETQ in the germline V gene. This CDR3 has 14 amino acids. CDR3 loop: CASSLVGLDYEQYF. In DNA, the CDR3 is TGCGCCAGCAGCTTGGTCGGACTAGACTACGAGCAGTACTTC.

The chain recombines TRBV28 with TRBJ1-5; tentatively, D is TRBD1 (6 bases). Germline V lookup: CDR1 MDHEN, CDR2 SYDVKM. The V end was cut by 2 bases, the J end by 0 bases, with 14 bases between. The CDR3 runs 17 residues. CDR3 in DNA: TGTGCCAGCAGTTTACCGGGGACACCGACTAGCAATCAGCCCCAGCATTTT. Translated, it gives CASSLPGTPTSNQPQHF.

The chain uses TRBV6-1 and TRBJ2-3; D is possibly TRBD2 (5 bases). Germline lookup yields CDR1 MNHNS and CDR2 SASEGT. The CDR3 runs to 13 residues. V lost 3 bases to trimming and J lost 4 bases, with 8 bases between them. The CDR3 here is CASSEGGPDTQYF. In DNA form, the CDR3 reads TGTGCCAGCAGTGAGGGCGGGCCAGATACGCAGTATTTT.

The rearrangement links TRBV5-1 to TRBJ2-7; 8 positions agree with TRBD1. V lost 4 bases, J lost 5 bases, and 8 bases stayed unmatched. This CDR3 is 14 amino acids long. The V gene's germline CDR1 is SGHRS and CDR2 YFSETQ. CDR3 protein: CASSTGQGFDEQYF. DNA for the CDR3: TGCGCCAGCAGCACTGGACAGGGCTTCGACGAGCAGTACTTC.